A single sample is the source of the 18 T cell receptor beta chains below, sequenced in a study of blood T cell repertoires in COVID-19. TCRdb's copy holds only in-frame clones and misses some; the assay was immunoSEQ multiplex PCR. The sample shows 150,000 to 190,000 clones, approximately 80% of them seen only once. Sequences were obtained from peripheral blood. The source of these receptors is a man between 60 and 75 years old with acute or convalescent COVID-19.

The J gene is TRBJ2-5, the V gene TRBV10-3, with 12 bases that match TRBD1. The J segment lost 4 bases and the V segment lost 9 bases, leaving 3 bases of the junction unmatched. Germline-derived CDR1 and CDR2 are ENHRY and SYGVKD. The CDR3 spans 13 residues. The CDR3 is CAMGDRGRETQYF. The CDR3 coding sequence is TGTGCCATGGGGGACAGGGGGCGAGAGACCCAGTACTTC.

This clone has only a few counts. Here the CDR3 reads CASSQTGGTEAFF. As DNA, the CDR3 is TGTGCCAGCTCACAAACGGGGGGGACTGAAGCTTTCTTT. The chain joins TRBV7-3 to TRBJ1-1, with a tentative D call TRBD1 (5 bases). The CDR3 length is 13 residues. V lost 8 bases and J 5 bases, leaving 15 bases between the germline ends. Germline loops: CDR1 SGHTA, CDR2 FQGTGA. Filled out from reference TRBV7-3 and TRBJ1-1, the complete variable domain reads GAGVSQTPSNKVTEKGKYVELRCDPISGHTALYWYRQSLGQGPEFLIYFQGTGAADDSGLPNDRFFAVRPEGSVSTLKIQRTERGDSAVYLCASSQTGGTEAFFGQGTRLTVV.

The chain has TRBV18 and TRBJ1-1; the D gene is possibly TRBD1 (6 bases). Trimming pared 6 bases from V and 0 bases from J, leaving 14 bases between. Germline V lookup: CDR1 KGHSH, CDR2 LQKENI. This CDR3 spans 15 amino acids. Here the CDR3 DNA reads TGTGCCAGCTCCCAGGACAGCTACATGAACACTGAAGCTTTCTTT. This codes for CASSQDSYMNTEAFF.

This chain joins TRBV7-2 and TRBJ2-3; 13 bases are a match to TRBD2. Germline lookup yields CDR1 SGHTA and CDR2 FQGNSA. The CDR3 is 18 amino acids. After removal of 4 bases from V and 3 bases from J, the junction contained 10 bases not matched to a gene. The CDR3 sequence: CASSSKLPGLAGTDTQYF. CDR3 DNA sequence: TGTGCCAGCAGCTCCAAATTACCGGGACTAGCGGGGACAGATACGCAGTATTTT.

The chain employs TRBV28 and TRBJ1-5, with D maybe TRBD1 (6 bases). The CDR3 runs to 16 residues. Germline assignment: CDR1 MDHEN and CDR2 SYDVKM. V shed 5 bases and J shed 2 bases, with 16 bases lying between them. CDR3 nucleotide sequence: TGTGCCAGCAGTCCCTTCAGGGGTCTTGGCAATCAGCCCCAGCATTTT. This translates into CASSPFRGLGNQPQHF.

This chain links TRBV2 with TRBJ1-5; D not resolved. Germline V gene data show CDR1 as SNHLY and CDR2 as FYNNEI. V lost 1 base to trimming and J lost 7 bases, with 8 bases between them. The CDR3 is made up of 13 amino acids. The CDR3 bases are TGTGCCAGCAGTGAAGGTCAGTTCCAGCCCCAGCATTTT. Translated: CASSEGQFQPQHF.

This rearrangement joins TRBV19 to TRBJ2-2; D possibly corresponds to TRBD1 (6 bases). Germline V gives CDR1 LNHDA, CDR2 SQIVND (reference sequence). The CDR3 contains 15 residues. With 6 bases removed from V and 3 bases from J, the gap between germline ends came to 14 bases. The CDR3 reads CASRPGTLHTGELFF. CDR3 in DNA: TGTGCCAGTAGACCCGGGACACTGCACACCGGGGAGCTGTTTTTT.

The rearrangement uses TRBV6-5 and TRBJ1-5, with a weak D call TRBD1 (6 bases). CDR3 length equals 14 residues. V was trimmed by 8 bases and J by 0 bases, leaving 11 bases between them. The germline CDR1 and CDR2 sequences are MNHEY and SVGAGI. CDR3 sequence reads: CASEGGASNQPQHF. In DNA, the CDR3 is TGTGCCAGCGAGGGGGGGGCTAGCAATCAGCCCCAGCATTTT.

The chain combines TRBV18 with TRBJ2-5; possible D gene TRBD1, 5 bases. With 6 bases removed from V and 5 bases from J, the gap between germline ends came to 25 bases. The CDR3 has 17 amino acids. Germline loops: CDR1 KGHSH, CDR2 LQKENI. The CDR3 loop reads CASSQRTTAIKGETQYF. The DNA of the CDR3 is TGTGCCAGCTCCCAGCGAACCACGGCGATAAAGGGGGAGACCCAGTACTTC.

CDR3 bases: TGTGCCAGCAGTTACCCCAGTGGAGGGGCGGAGCATTCAGAGACCCAGTACTTC. This sequence encodes CASSYPSGGAEHSETQYF. The chain links TRBV6-2 or TRBV6-3 to TRBJ2-5, with a possible D match to TRBD2 (6 bases). Germline V gene lookup returns CDR1 MNHEY and CDR2 SVGEGT. The germline V and J ends were trimmed by 2 bases and 4 bases, with 23 bases remaining between them. This CDR3 region has 18 residues.

CDR3 in DNA: TGTGCCAGCAGACGCTCTAGCGGGCGGGGAGATACGCAGTATTTT. It encodes CASRRSSGRGDTQYF. The chain recombines TRBV6-5 with TRBJ2-3, with 8 positions matching TRBD2. V dropped 6 bases and J dropped 5; count of bases not matched to a gene: 10. Germline V gene data show CDR1 as MNHEY and CDR2 as SVGAGI. The length of the CDR3 is 15 residues.

The genes are TRBV6-5 and TRBJ1-1, with D maybe TRBD1 (6 bases). CDR1 is MNHEY and CDR2 is SVGAGI in the germline V gene. The CDR3 length is 15 residues. The germline V and J ends were trimmed by 2 bases and 3 bases, with 13 bases remaining between them. CDR3 nucleotides: TGTGCCAGCAGTTACGGAGTAAAGGGGGACACTGAAGCTTTCTTT. Translated: CASSYGVKGDTEAFF.

The chain combines TRBV11-3 with TRBJ2-1; D is possibly TRBD2 (7 bases). The CDR3 sequence is 16 residues long. V gave up 2 bases and J gave up 3 bases, with 14 bases separating them. CDR1 and CDR2 (germline): SGHNT, YENEEA. The CDR3 sequence is CASSLRGGRLYNEQFF. The CDR3 nucleotides are TGTGCCAGCAGCTTAAGGGGGGGGAGGCTCTACAATGAGCAGTTCTTC.

V is TRBV6-2 or TRBV6-3 and J is TRBJ2-7; 10 nucleotides align to TRBD2. CDR3 length: 14 residues. V lost 3 bases and J lost 5; bases outside the gene matches: 4. Germline V gene data show CDR1 as MNHEY and CDR2 as SVGEGT. The CDR3 region has the DNA TGTGCCAGCAGTTATGTAGCGGGGGGAAACGAGCAGTACTTC. Amino acid sequence: CASSYVAGGNEQYF.

The genes are TRBV20-1 and TRBJ2-1; 10 bases align to TRBD1. The junction had 3 bases not matched to a gene; V was cut back by 2 bases and J by 14 bases. The CDR3 extends over 11 amino acids. Germline V gene sequence: CDR1 DFQATT, CDR2 SNEGSKA (reference sequence). The CDR3 spells CSARSGTGEFF. CDR3 in DNA: TGCAGTGCTAGATCCGGGACAGGGGAGTTCTTC.

The chain links TRBV29-1 to TRBJ2-2, with 11 bases aligning to TRBD1. The CDR3 spans 16 residues. Trimming at V came to 7 bases and at J to 0 bases, leaving 7 bases not matched to a gene. Germline CDR1 and CDR2: SQVTM and ANQGSEA. CDR3 coding DNA: TGCAGCGCTCGGGACAGGGGGTCAGCGAACACCGGGGAGCTGTTTTTT. Protein: CSARDRGSANTGELFF.

The chain carries TRBV13 and TRBJ1-1; the D is unclear. Germline lookup yields CDR1 PRHDT and CDR2 FYEKMQ (reference sequence). Trimming took 5 bases from V and 1 from J, leaving 11 bases between them. The CDR3 totals 14 residues. The CDR3 loop reads CASSPRGGNTEAFF. CDR3 sequence (DNA): TGTGCCAGCAGCCCACGGGGAGGGAACACTGAAGCTTTCTTT. The variable domain in full, with the rest retrieved from reference TRBV13 and TRBJ1-1, is AAGVIQSPRHLIKEKRETATLKCYPIPRHDTVYWYQQGPGQDPQFLISFYEKMQSDKGSIPDRFSAQQFSDYHSELNMSSLELGDSALYFCASSPRGGNTEAFFGQGTRLTVV.

V usage is TRBV4-1 and J usage is TRBJ2-5, with 9 bases that match TRBD2. The germline V gene has CDR1 MGHRA and CDR2 YSYEKL. V shed 1 base and J 9 bases; nucleotides not matched to a gene: 12. CDR3 size: 16 residues. The CDR3 reads CASSQVGSGGHRSQYF. The CDR3 coding sequence is TGCGCCAGCAGCCAAGTGGGTAGCGGGGGTCATAGGTCCCAGTACTTC.